This T cell receptor beta chain appears in the sequencing data of a study of OX40 agonist ivuxolimab in advanced cancers. Overall study context: It was ivuxolimab, an agonistic anti-OX40 (CD134) antibody, that patients were treated with. At 0.01 to 10 mg/kg, ivuxolimab was administered intravenously to patients every 2 weeks.

Profiled with immunoSEQ multiplex PCR; TCRdb holds only in-frame clones, not every one. Of about 61,000 clones in the sample, about 88% were seen once. J was trimmed by 7 bases and V by 3 bases; bases with no gene match: 11. This CDR3 contains 16 residues. The germline V gene has CDR1 SGHDT and CDR2 YYEEEE. Patients were ineligible given autoimmune disease history or systemic immunosuppression. The chain joins TRBV5-6 to TRBJ1-5, with 9 bases that match TRBD1. The sequence came from an adult with an advanced solid tumor such as melanoma, head and neck, liver or kidney cancer. The sample consisted of CD4+ or CD8+ T cells sorted from blood, taken in a trial of the OX40 agonist ivuxolimab. The CDR3 DNA sequence: TGTGCCAGCAGCTGGTCCGGGACAGGGATGGGCCAGCCCCAGCATTTT. Residues: CASSWSGTGMGQPQHF.